Here is one TCR beta chain with its context. Time point meaning: newly diagnosed GD, antithyroid drugs for less than 3 months. RNA isolated from PBMCs was used to make the TCR library. CDR3 regions were amplified by Arm-PCR using iRepertoire HTBI primers to build TCR beta libraries. TCRdb fed the multiplex PCR reads into MiXCR, producing one record per CDR3 protein. The sample consists of roughly 560,000 distinct CDR3 sequences, roughly a sixth of them appearing once. The CDR3 covers 14 residues. V gave up 3 bases and J gave up 2 bases, with 12 bases separating them. CDR1 and CDR2 from the germline V gene are DFQATT and SNEGSKA (reference sequence). This sample is part of a study of regulatory T cells in long-lasting Graves disease. At the level of the study: Newly diagnosed Graves' patients had under 3 months of antithyroid drugs.

This same sample was also part of a study on T cells in Graves' hyperthyroidism and ophthalmopathy. That work adds: First-round RT-PCR targeting the TCR CDR3 was performed with the HTBI primer set.

The sample was peripheral blood mononuclear cells (PBMCs), taken at new diagnosis, from a patient treated with antithyroid drugs. The V call is TRBV20-1, the J call TRBJ2-3; weak D call: TRBD2 (6 bases). The sequence was collected from a woman aged 40 to 65 with Graves disease. CDR3 amino acids: CSASRAGTTDTQYF. CDR3 DNA sequence: TGCAGTGCTAGCCGGGCGGGGACCACAGATACGCAGTATTTT.